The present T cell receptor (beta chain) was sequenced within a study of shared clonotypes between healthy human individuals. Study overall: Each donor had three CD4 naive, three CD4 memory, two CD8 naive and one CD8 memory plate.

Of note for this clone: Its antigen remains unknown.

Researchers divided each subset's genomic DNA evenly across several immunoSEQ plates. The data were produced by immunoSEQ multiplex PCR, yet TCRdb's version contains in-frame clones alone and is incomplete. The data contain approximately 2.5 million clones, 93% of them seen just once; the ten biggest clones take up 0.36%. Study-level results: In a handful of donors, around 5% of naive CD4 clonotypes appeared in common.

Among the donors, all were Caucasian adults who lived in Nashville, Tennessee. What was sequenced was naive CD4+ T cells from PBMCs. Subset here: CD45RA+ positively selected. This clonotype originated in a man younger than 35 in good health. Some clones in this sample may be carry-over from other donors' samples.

CDR3 nucleotides: TGTGCCAGCAGCTTTTCGGGAGGCTATGGCTACACCTTC. Its translation: CASSFSGGYGYTF. The chain is built from TRBV11-3 and TRBJ1-2; no reliable D call. The CDR3 runs 13 residues. Trimming removed 3 bases from V and 4 bases from J, with 9 bases in between. In germline, CDR1 is SGHNT, CDR2 YENEEA.